These 11 T cell receptor beta chains were all obtained from the same sample, sequenced in a study of glioma-infiltrating T cells after dendritic cell vaccination. Some clones are missing from TCRdb's copy, which holds only in-frame ones; the method was immunoSEQ multiplex PCR. The sample consists of tens of thousands of clones, approximately 78% of them appearing once. Documented time point: after dendritic cell vaccination, including at tumor progression/relapse. The sample in question was blood, obtained after dendritic cell vaccination. The receptors here all came from a human donor with glioblastoma.

This chain joins TRBV10-1 and TRBJ2-1; TRBD2 aligns across 10 bases. CDR1 and CDR2 from the germline V gene are WNHNN and SYGVQD (reference sequence). CDR3 size: 14 residues. Trimming cost V 3 bases and J 9 bases; bases outside gene matches: 5. The CDR3 region is CASSDPSGSSEQFF. The CDR3 DNA follows: TGCGCCAGCAGTGATCCTAGCGGGAGTAGTGAGCAGTTCTTC.

The rearrangement links TRBV5-4 to TRBJ1-1; D possibly corresponds to TRBD1 (6 bases). The CDR3 spans 13 residues. The V end lost 3 bases, the J end lost 8 bases, and 14 bases lay between the germline ends. CDR1 SGHNT and CDR2 YYREEE come from the germline V gene (reference sequence). CDR3 protein: CASSWVDRKEAFF. CDR3 nucleotides: TGTGCCAGCAGCTGGGTTGACAGGAAGGAAGCTTTCTTT.

V is TRBV6-1 and J is TRBJ1-2, with 8 bases identical to TRBD1. The CDR3 runs 16 residues. The germline CDR1 and CDR2 sequences are MNHNS and SASEGT. J lost 3 bases, V lost 3 bases, and 9 bases had no gene match. The CDR3 sequence: CASSDLGTGGDYGYTF. In DNA form, the CDR3 reads TGTGCCAGCAGTGACCTCGGGACAGGAGGGGACTATGGCTACACCTTC.

The CDR3 nucleotides are TGTGCCAGCGTAGCGGGGGACGAAGAGACCCAGTACTTC. It codes for CASVAGDEETQYF. The chain links TRBV7-7 to TRBJ2-5; 9 positions match TRBD2. CDR3 length: 13 residues. Germline V gene data show CDR1 as SSHAT and CDR2 as FNYEAQ (reference sequence). The ends lost 8 bases at V and 3 bases at J; junction bases unmatched: 4.

The gene calls are TRBV6-5 and TRBJ1-2; 8 nucleotides agree with TRBD1. The CDR3 spans 14 residues. In germline, CDR1 is MNHEY, CDR2 SVGAGI. V gave up 0 bases and J gave up 13 bases; unmatched junction bases: 10. The CDR3 loop is CASSYSRTGIGTTF. The CDR3 DNA reads as TGTGCCAGCAGTTACTCTAGGACAGGGATAGGGACCACCTTC.

This clone was seen only a few times. The V call is TRBV28, the J call TRBJ1-2; the D is unclear. Germline V lookup: CDR1 MDHEN, CDR2 SYDVKM. This CDR3 contains 17 residues. V was pared by 5 bases and J by 3 bases, with 22 bases between. The CDR3 is CASSPGTVQADYYGYTF. In DNA, the CDR3 is TGTGCCAGCAGTCCTGGTACTGTCCAGGCAGATTACTATGGCTACACCTTC.

V and J are TRBV30 and TRBJ2-1; 7 nucleotides agree with TRBD1. V lost 5 bases and J lost 3; bases outside the gene matches: 4. Germline CDR1 is GTSNPN and CDR2 is SVGIG (reference sequence). The CDR3 runs 13 residues. CDR3 in DNA: TGTGCCTGGTACAGGGGTGGCTACAATGAGCAGTTCTTC. Translated, it gives CAWYRGGYNEQFF.

The genes are TRBV2 and TRBJ2-1; 7 bases map to TRBD2. This CDR3 region has 13 residues. Trimming cost V 10 bases and J 9 bases; bases outside gene matches: 12. Germline loops: CDR1 SNHLY, CDR2 FYNNEI. CDR3 sequence reads: CAIPPEASGEQFF. The CDR3, as DNA: TGTGCCATCCCCCCCGAGGCTAGCGGTGAGCAGTTCTTC.

Concerning this clone itself: Sequence at one end of the junction differs from germline and may be a read error. The gene calls are TRBV6-1 and TRBJ2-7; TRBD1 matches 9 bases. This CDR3 has 14 residues. Germline CDR1 is MNHNS and CDR2 is SASEGT. This CDR3 reads CASSGWDREHEQHF. DNA of the CDR3: TGTGCCAGCAGTGGGTGGGACAGGGAGCACGAGCAGCACTTC.

V and J are TRBV29-1 and TRBJ2-2, with a possible D match to TRBD1 (6 bases). CDR1 SQVTM and CDR2 ANQGSEA come from the germline V gene. This CDR3 has 14 residues. Trimming left V 2 bases short and J 4 bases short, with 11 bases between. CDR3: CSVESRGSTGELFF. CDR3 nucleotide sequence: TGCAGCGTTGAATCCAGGGGCAGCACCGGGGAGCTGTTTTTT.

This clone was picked up one time. The rearrangement uses TRBV7-9 and TRBJ2-5; the D is unclear. Trimming took off 6 bases at V and 1 base at J, with 15 bases between the two ends. The length of the CDR3 is 15 residues. The germline V gene has CDR1 SEHNR and CDR2 FQNEAQ (reference sequence). The CDR3 DNA follows: TGTGCCAGCAGTCCAAATTCAGGTCGCCAAGAGACCCAGTACTTC. It yields the protein CASSPNSGRQETQYF.